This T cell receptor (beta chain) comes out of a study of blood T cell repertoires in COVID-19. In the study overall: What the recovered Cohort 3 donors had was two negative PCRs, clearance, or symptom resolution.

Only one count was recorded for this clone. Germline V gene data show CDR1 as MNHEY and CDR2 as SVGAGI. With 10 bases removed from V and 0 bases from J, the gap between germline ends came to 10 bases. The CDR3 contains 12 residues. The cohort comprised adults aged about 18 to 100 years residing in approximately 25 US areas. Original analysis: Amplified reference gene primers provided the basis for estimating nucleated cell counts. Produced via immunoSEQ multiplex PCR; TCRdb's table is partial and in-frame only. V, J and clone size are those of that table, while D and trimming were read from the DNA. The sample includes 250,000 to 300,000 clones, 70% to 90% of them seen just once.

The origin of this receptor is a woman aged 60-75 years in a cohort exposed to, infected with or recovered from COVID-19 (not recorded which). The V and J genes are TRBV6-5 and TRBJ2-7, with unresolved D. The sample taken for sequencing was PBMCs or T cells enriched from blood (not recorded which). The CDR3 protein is CATDFNSYEQYF. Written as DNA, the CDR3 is TGTGCCACCGACTTTAACTCCTACGAGCAGTACTTC.